Sequencing of this T cell receptor beta chain was carried out in a study of breast tumors, draining lymph nodes, adjacent tissues. Study-level results: Tumor TCR diversity was below lymph nodes but above nontumor tissue. Luminal-like breast cancer showed significantly higher tumor–nontumor repertoire similarity than basal-like. That most tumor T cells come from lymph nodes remained unproven.

MiXCR was run by TCRdb on the multiplex PCR reads, yielding one entry per CDR3 protein. The data hold 250,000 or so distinct CDR3 sequences, with around 31% observed a single time. The CDR3 has 13 residues. Germline CDR1 and CDR2: PRHDT and FYEKMQ (reference sequence). Notes on this clonotype: What it recognizes is unknown. A much larger clone differs by one base, so this may be a read error.

The lymph nodes were axillary draining lymph nodes from breast cancer patients. Sequencing was done on a sample of axillary lymph node tissue. The rearrangement links TRBV13 to TRBJ2-7; D unresolved. The TCR was taken from a female donor with breast cancer. Some clones in this sample may be carry-over from other donors' samples. The DNA for the CDR3 is TGTGCCAGCAGCTTAAAGACGGAGTACGGGCAGTACTTC. Amino acids: CASSLKTEYGQYF.